These 15 T cell receptor beta chains share one sample of origin, sequenced in a study of CD8 T cells in Susac syndrome. The authors reverse transcribed roughly 0.5 to 1 ug RNA with random hexamers. TCRdb re-analysed the immunoSEQ multiplex PCR reads in MiXCR, keeping a single row per CDR3 protein. Here the sample spans roughly 400,000 distinct CDR3 sequences, more than 70% being singletons. The source material was CD8+ T cells from PBMCs. These receptors were collected from a human donor with multiple sclerosis.

This clonotype was counted only a few times. The J gene is TRBJ2-1, the V gene TRBV5-8; D not resolved. Germline CDR1 reads SGHTS; CDR2 reads YDEGEE. CDR3 size: 16 residues. V was cut by 2 bases and J by 1 base, with 13 bases left in between. The CDR3 nucleotides read TGTGCCAGCAGCTTAAGCACACTTTCGTCCTACAATGAGCAGTTCTTC. The encoded protein is CASSLSTLSSYNEQFF.

The V call is TRBV9, the J call TRBJ2-3; D uncertain. Trimming shortened V by 2 bases and J by 1 base, and 5 bases separated the two germline ends. The germline gives CDR1 SGDLS, CDR2 YYNGEE. The CDR3 consists of 13 residues. CDR3 loop: CASSVFGTDTQYF. CDR3 DNA sequence: TGTGCCAGCAGCGTCTTCGGCACAGATACGCAGTATTTT.

A single count supports this clonotype. The CDR3 loop reads CSVGEPTSNTEAFF. The CDR3 bases are TGCAGCGTTGGGGAACCGACCTCTAACACTGAAGCTTTCTTT. The chain carries TRBV29-1 and TRBJ1-1; D remains unclear. Germline V gives CDR1 SQVTM, CDR2 ANQGSEA. With 4 bases removed from V and 2 bases from J, the gap between germline ends came to 14 bases. The length of the CDR3 is 14 residues.

The chain is built from TRBV30 and TRBJ1-2; 7 bases line up with TRBD1. Germline trimming cut 1 base from V and 8 bases from J; bases unmatched to any gene: 10. CDR3 length: 14 residues. Germline V gene lookup returns CDR1 GTSNPN and CDR2 SVGIG (reference sequence). In DNA, the CDR3 is TGTGCCTGGAGTGCCCCCGGACAGGTTCGCGGCTACACCTTC. It is translated as CAWSAPGQVRGYTF.

The chain recombines TRBV28 with TRBJ2-5; D ambiguous. The CDR3 runs 14 residues. The V gene's germline CDR1 is MDHEN and CDR2 SYDVKM. V lost 3 bases and J 1 base, leaving 9 bases between the germline ends. The CDR3 sequence is CASSFLRRQETQYF. The CDR3 region has the DNA TGTGCCAGCAGTTTCTTAAGGCGCCAAGAGACCCAGTACTTC.

The rearrangement links TRBV7-8 to TRBJ2-7, with D possibly matching TRBD2 (5 bases). CDR3 length: 13 residues. Germline V gene lookup returns CDR1 SGHVS and CDR2 FQNEAQ. Trimming took off 6 bases at V and 2 bases at J, with 11 bases between the two ends. The CDR3 sequence is CASRSSRTYEQYF. CDR3 nucleotides: TGTGCCAGCAGATCTAGCCGTACCTACGAGCAGTACTTC.

The chain carries TRBV27 and TRBJ1-1; D is unresolved. This CDR3 comprises 14 residues. The germline V and J ends were trimmed by 5 bases and 4 bases, with 14 bases remaining between them. Germline-derived CDR1 and CDR2 are MNHEY and SMNVEV (reference sequence). The DNA for the CDR3 is TGTGCCAGCAGTACTGTGGAGGGAGTCACTGAAGCTTTCTTT. Its translation: CASSTVEGVTEAFF.

V gene TRBV5-4 combines with J gene TRBJ2-7; 8 bases align to TRBD2. Germline V CDR1 and CDR2: SGHNT, YYREEE (reference sequence). The CDR3 runs 14 residues. Trimming cost V 3 bases and J 5 bases; bases outside gene matches: 7. CDR3 nucleotide sequence: TGTGCCAGCAGCTCTGAACTAGCGGAGGACGAGCAGTACTTC. The encoded protein is CASSSELAEDEQYF.

The gene calls are TRBV29-1 and TRBJ2-1, with TRBD1 as a possible D gene (5 bases). This CDR3 region has 12 residues. CDR1 SQVTM and CDR2 ANQGSEA come from the germline V gene. Deletions cut 3 bases from V and 5 bases from J, with 8 bases between. Written as DNA, the CDR3 is TGCAGCGTTGACAGGGATCACAATGAGCAGTTCTTC. This sequence encodes CSVDRDHNEQFF.

This chain uses TRBV30 with TRBJ2-2; perhaps TRBD2 as D (5 bases). V was shortened by 5 bases and J by 5 bases, with 12 bases between the two germline ends. The CDR3 has 13 residues. Germline V gene sequence: CDR1 GTSNPN, CDR2 SVGIG (reference sequence). The CDR3 nucleotides read TGTGCCTGGGTAATCGGGGTTACCGGGGAGCTGTTTTTT. It is translated as CAWVIGVTGELFF.

The V call is TRBV19, the J call TRBJ2-1; 7 bases map to TRBD1. The CDR3 covers 16 residues. Germline V lookup: CDR1 LNHDA, CDR2 SQIVND (reference sequence). The V gene end was trimmed by 4 bases and the J gene end by 1 base; junction bases not matched to a gene: 7. CDR3 protein: CASSKSQGVSYNEQFF. The CDR3 DNA is TGTGCCAGTAGTAAGAGCCAGGGGGTATCCTACAATGAGCAGTTCTTC.

This rearrangement joins TRBV2 to TRBJ2-3; TRBD1 or TRBD2 may be the D gene (6 bases each). Germline V CDR1 and CDR2: SNHLY, FYNNEI. The CDR3 spans 15 residues. The germline V and J ends were trimmed by 7 bases and 5 bases, with 19 bases remaining between them. The CDR3 spells CASTEGRRGVDTQYF. The CDR3 coding sequence is TGTGCCAGCACCGAGGGCAGGAGGGGGGTAGATACGCAGTATTTT.

This clonotype was counted between two and nine times. This chain uses TRBV6-6 with TRBJ2-1; no reliable D call. V shed 4 bases and J shed 8 bases, with 9 bases lying between them. The CDR3 sequence is 12 residues long. CDR1 and CDR2 (germline): MNHNY, SVGAGI (reference sequence). The CDR3 nucleotides read TGTGCCAGCAGTTCCGTGAGCTATGAGCAGTTCTTC. Its protein is CASSSVSYEQFF.

The J gene is TRBJ2-4, the V gene TRBV30; D perhaps matches TRBD2 (7 bases). Trimming shortened V by 3 bases and J by 3 bases, and 12 bases separated the two germline ends. The CDR3 is 14 residues long. Germline CDR1 GTSNPN, CDR2 SVGIG (reference sequence). DNA of the CDR3: TGTGCCTGGAGGGGGGGGCTTGGCAAAAACATTCAGTACTTC. Translating gives CAWRGGLGKNIQYF.

V is TRBV29-1 and J is TRBJ2-7; TRBD1 or TRBD2 may be the D gene (5 bases each). The germline CDR1 and CDR2 sequences are SQVTM and ANQGSEA. There are 12 residues in the CDR3. V lost 6 bases and J lost 3, with 12 bases in between. In nucleotides, the CDR3 is TGCAGCGTCGCAGGGACGAACTACGAGCAGTACTTC. This translates into CSVAGTNYEQYF.